This T cell receptor beta chain was identified in a study of shared clonotypes between healthy human individuals. Background on the study: Each donor contributed plates that comprised three CD4 naive, three CD4 memory, two CD8 naive and one CD8 memory. Study-wide results and limits: Larger estimated richness was generally recorded for naive subsets relative to memory subsets. The study found lower generation probabilities in non-shared clonotypes than in those shared by all four donors.

The donors were adults (healthy and HIV-negative) with no recent acute infections or vaccinations. Trimming removed 2 bases at V and 7 bases at J, with 4 bases between. Looked up from germline, CDR1 is MDHEN and CDR2 is SYDVKM. This CDR3 has 11 residues. Repertoires were generated with immunoSEQ multiplex PCR, while TCRdb's copy carries only in-frame clones and drops some. This table holds around 88,000 clones, approximately 61% found once. This clone showed up just a few times. What it binds is unknown. The TCR originated in a man aged 25 to 45 in good health. Sequencing was done on a sample of memory CD8+ T cells sorted from blood. Subset indicated: CD45RO+ cells pooled with CCR7-negative TemRA cells. The rearrangement links TRBV28 to TRBJ2-3; D gene uncertain. The CDR3 sequence is CASSLHYTQYF. Here the CDR3 DNA reads TGTGCCAGCAGTTTACATTATACGCAGTATTTT.